Detailed here is one T cell receptor (beta chain). The sample is drawn from a study of long-term antiretroviral therapy in people with HIV. Trimming cost V 5 bases and J 5 bases, with 15 bases left between them. The CDR3 contains 13 residues. Germline CDR1 is SQVTM and CDR2 is ANQGSEA. immunoSEQ v3.0 was run at survey level. The data were produced by immunoSEQ multiplex PCR, yet TCRdb's version contains in-frame clones alone and is incomplete. The repertoire has 25,000 to 30,000 clones, roughly 84% of them found once; the top ten carry roughly 6.5%. The input for sequencing was unsorted PBMCs, taken 0.4 years after starting antiretroviral therapy. This clonotype was sampled from a man between 18 and 29 years old with HIV. The chain uses TRBV29-1 and TRBJ2-5, with D perhaps assigned TRBD1 or TRBD2 (7 bases each). The CDR3 sequence is CSVLQGRGETQYF. Written as DNA, the CDR3 is TGCAGCGTTTTACAGGGGCGGGGGGAGACCCAGTACTTC.